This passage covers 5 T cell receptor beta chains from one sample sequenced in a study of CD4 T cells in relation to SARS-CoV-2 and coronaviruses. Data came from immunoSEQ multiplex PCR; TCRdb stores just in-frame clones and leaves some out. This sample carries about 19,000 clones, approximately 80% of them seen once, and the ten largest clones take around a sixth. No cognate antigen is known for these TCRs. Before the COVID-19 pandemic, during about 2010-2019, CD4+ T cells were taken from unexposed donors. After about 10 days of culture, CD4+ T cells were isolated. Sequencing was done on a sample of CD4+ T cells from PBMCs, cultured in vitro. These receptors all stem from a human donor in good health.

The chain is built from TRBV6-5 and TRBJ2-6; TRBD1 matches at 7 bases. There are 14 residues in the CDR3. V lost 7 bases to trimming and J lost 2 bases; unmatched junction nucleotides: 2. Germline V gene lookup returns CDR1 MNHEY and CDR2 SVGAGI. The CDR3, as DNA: TGTGCCAGCATAGGGGGCGCTGGGGCCAACGTCCTGACTTTC. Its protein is CASIGGAGANVLTF.

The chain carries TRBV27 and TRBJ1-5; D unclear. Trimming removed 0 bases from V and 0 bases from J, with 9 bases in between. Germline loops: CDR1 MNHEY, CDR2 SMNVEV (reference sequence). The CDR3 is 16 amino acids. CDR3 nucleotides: TGTGCCAGCAGTTTATCATGGAAGACTAGCAATCAGCCCCAGCATTTT. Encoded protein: CASSLSWKTSNQPQHF.

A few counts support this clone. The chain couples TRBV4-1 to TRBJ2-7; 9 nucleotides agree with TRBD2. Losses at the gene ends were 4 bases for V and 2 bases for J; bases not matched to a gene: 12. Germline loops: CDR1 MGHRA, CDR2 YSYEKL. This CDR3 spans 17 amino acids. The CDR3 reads CASSLESGLALPYEQYF. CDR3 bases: TGCGCCAGCAGCCTAGAATCTGGACTAGCGCTCCCCTACGAGCAGTACTTC.

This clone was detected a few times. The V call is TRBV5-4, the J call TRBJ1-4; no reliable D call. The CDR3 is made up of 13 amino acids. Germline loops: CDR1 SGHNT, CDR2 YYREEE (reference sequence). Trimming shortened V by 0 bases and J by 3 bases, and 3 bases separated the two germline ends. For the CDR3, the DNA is TGTGCCAGCAGCTTGGTCCCTAATGAAAAACTGTTTTTT. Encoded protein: CASSLVPNEKLFF.

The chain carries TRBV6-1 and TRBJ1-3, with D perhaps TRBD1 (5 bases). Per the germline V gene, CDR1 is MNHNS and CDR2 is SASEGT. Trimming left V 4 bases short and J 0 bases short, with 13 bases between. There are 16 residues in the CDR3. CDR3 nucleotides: TGTGCCAGCAGTGCCGGACACCCCATCTCTGGAAACACCATATATTTT. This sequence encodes CASSAGHPISGNTIYF.